Each of the 14 T cell receptor beta chains below was sequenced from the same sample in a study of shared clonotypes between healthy human individuals. Naive CD8 isolation took CD45RO-negative cells positively selected for CCR7 and excluded terminally differentiated effector memory CD45RA+ cells. Measured with immunoSEQ multiplex PCR; TCRdb has only the in-frame clones, and not every one. The repertoire holds about 580,000 clones, 98% seen once, with 0.25% to 0.35% in the top ten. Sequenced input: naive CD8+ T cells sorted from blood. The receptors derive from a man aged 30 to 39 in good health.

This chain links TRBV6-1 with TRBJ1-5, with a weak D call TRBD1 (5 bases). The CDR3 covers 14 residues. V was cut by 8 bases and J by 5 bases, with 16 bases left in between. Looked up from germline, CDR1 is MNHNS and CDR2 is SASEGT. The CDR3 region is CASQDTPGYQPQHF. DNA of the CDR3: TGTGCCAGCCAGGACACCCCCGGTTATCAGCCCCAGCATTTT.

The chain has TRBV7-6 and TRBJ2-3; the match to TRBD2 covers 8 bases. V lost 2 bases, J lost 5 bases, and 9 bases stayed unmatched. There are 16 residues in the CDR3. The V gene's germline CDR1 is SGHVS and CDR2 FNYEAQ. The CDR3 bases are TGTGCCAGCAGCTTATATCTAGCGGGTTCGGAAGATACGCAGTATTTT. Encoded protein: CASSLYLAGSEDTQYF.

The chain recombines TRBV5-6 with TRBJ2-1; TRBD2 is a possible D gene (5 bases). Trimming took off 0 bases at V and 7 bases at J, with 17 bases between the two ends. The CDR3 loop spans 16 amino acids. Germline CDR1 is SGHDT and CDR2 is YYEEEE. The CDR3 reads CASSLGAGVVLNEQFF. The CDR3, as DNA: TGTGCCAGCAGCTTGGGGGCCGGGGTGGTTTTGAATGAGCAGTTCTTC.

J is TRBJ1-2 and V is TRBV29-1; no definite D call. V was cut by 0 bases and J by 5 bases, with 13 bases left in between. This CDR3 comprises 14 residues. The germline gives CDR1 SQVTM, CDR2 ANQGSEA. CDR3 nucleotide sequence: TGCAGCGTTGAAGATCCAGGCCAGGCATATGGCTACACCTTC. It yields the protein CSVEDPGQAYGYTF.

The chain couples TRBV5-4 to TRBJ2-5, with D possibly matching TRBD2 (6 bases). The CDR3 covers 14 residues. The germline gives CDR1 SGHNT, CDR2 YYREEE (reference sequence). V was cut by 0 bases and J by 5 bases, with 11 bases left in between. CDR3 in DNA: TGTGCCAGCAGCTTGGGGGGGGTATGGGAGACCCAGTACTTC. It codes for CASSLGGVWETQYF.

The chain combines TRBV27 with TRBJ2-7, with unresolved D. Germline values: CDR1 MNHEY, CDR2 SMNVEV (reference sequence). The V and J ends lost 5 bases and 3 bases respectively, with 14 bases between them. CDR3 size: 14 residues. This CDR3 reads CASSPVGAHYEQYF. The CDR3 region has the DNA TGTGCCAGCAGTCCCGTGGGCGCTCACTACGAGCAGTACTTC.

The chain couples TRBV6-5 to TRBJ1-1, with unresolved D. Trimming removed 0 bases at V and 4 bases at J, with 9 bases between. The germline gives CDR1 MNHEY, CDR2 SVGAGI. The CDR3 is 14 amino acids. CDR3 protein: CASSYSLGGTEAFF. CDR3 coding DNA: TGTGCCAGCAGTTACTCCCTAGGCGGCACTGAAGCTTTCTTT.

This CDR3 is CASSFAQGFNEQFF. The CDR3 coding sequence is TGTGCCAGCAGCTTCGCACAGGGGTTCAATGAGCAGTTCTTC. This chain connects TRBV7-2 to TRBJ2-1; TRBD1 matches at 7 bases. CDR1 is SGHTA, CDR2 FQGNSA, per germline. The CDR3 has 14 residues. Losses at the gene ends were 3 bases for V and 6 bases for J; bases not matched to a gene: 5.

The J gene is TRBJ2-1, the V gene TRBV5-4; D may match TRBD1 or TRBD2 (8 bases each). This CDR3 has 20 amino acids. Germline V lookup: CDR1 SGHNT, CDR2 YYREEE (reference sequence). Trimming took 0 bases from V and 1 from J, leaving 23 bases between them. The CDR3 is CASSLAPGQVVAGSYNEQFF. In DNA, the CDR3 is TGTGCCAGCAGCTTGGCCCCGGGACAGGTAGTAGCGGGGTCCTACAATGAGCAGTTCTTC.

J is TRBJ2-3 and V is TRBV10-2; D is unclear. Germline CDR1 WSHSY, CDR2 SAAADI. CDR3 size: 15 residues. Trimming removed 4 bases at V and 1 base at J, with 12 bases between. The CDR3: CASSGGDRRTDTQYF. The CDR3 coding sequence is TGCGCCAGCAGTGGTGGGGATCGGCGCACAGATACGCAGTATTTT.

The CDR3 loop is CASRDTGGVYEQYF. CDR3 coding DNA: TGCGCCAGCAGAGACACGGGAGGGGTCTACGAGCAGTACTTC. The V and J genes are TRBV5-1 and TRBJ2-7, with 8 bases identical to TRBD2. Per the germline V gene, CDR1 is SGHRS and CDR2 is YFSETQ. Losses at the gene ends were 5 bases for V and 3 bases for J; bases not matched to a gene: 7. The CDR3 totals 14 residues.

The genes are TRBV14 and TRBJ2-6; D ambiguous. CDR3 length: 17 amino acids. CDR1 and CDR2 from the germline V gene are SGHDN and FVKESK. Trimming took 0 bases from V and 0 from J, leaving 9 bases between them. CDR3 amino acids: CASSQDLTLSGANVLTF. CDR3 nucleotide sequence: TGTGCCAGCAGCCAAGATCTTACCCTCTCTGGGGCCAACGTCCTGACTTTC. The entire variable domain, with the rest obtained from reference TRBV14 and TRBJ2-6, is as follows: EAGVTQFPSHSVIEKGQTVTLRCDPISGHDNLYWYRRVMGKEIKFLLHFVKESKQDESGMPNNRFLAERTGGTYSTLKVQPAELEDSGVYFCASSQDLTLSGANVLTFGAGSRLTVL.

The chain links TRBV16 to TRBJ1-2, with D unclear. This CDR3 region has 15 residues. Germline V gene data show CDR1 as KGHSY and CDR2 as FQNENV. The ends were cut back, 4 bases at V and 3 bases at J, with 15 bases in the middle. The CDR3 region has the DNA TGTGCCAGCAGCCCTGGAGGGTTTGGGGACTATGGCTACACCTTC. This codes for CASSPGGFGDYGYTF.

The chain links TRBV28 to TRBJ1-1, with D maybe TRBD1 (5 bases). This CDR3 region has 14 residues. V lost 3 bases, J lost 0 bases, and 8 bases lay in between. Germline loops: CDR1 MDHEN, CDR2 SYDVKM. In DNA form, the CDR3 reads TGTGCCAGCAGTTTGGGGGGGGTGAACACTGAAGCTTTCTTT. Amino acids: CASSLGGVNTEAFF. Variable domain in full (rest from reference TRBV28 and TRBJ1-1): DVKVTQSSRYLVKRTGEKVFLECVQDMDHENMFWYRQDPGLGLRLIYFSYDVKMKEKGDIPEGYSVSREKKERFSLILESASTNQTSMYLCASSLGGVNTEAFFGQGTRLTVV.